Below, 27 T cell receptor beta chains from the same sample are listed, as sequenced in a study of cytomegalovirus exposure and HLA in healthy donors. With 60 Vbeta and 13 Jbeta primers, the PCR was carried out. Here immunoSEQ multiplex PCR was the method, and the copy in TCRdb shows in-frame clones only, minus some. The table includes 150,000 to 200,000 clones, around 78% detected once. The sequenced sample consisted of PBMCs. Receptors originate from a woman aged 45-60 years in good health and CMV-seropositive.

This sequence joins TRBV30 and TRBJ1-1; the D gene is possibly TRBD1 (5 bases). Germline CDR1 is GTSNPN and CDR2 is SVGIG (reference sequence). V dropped 2 bases and J dropped 11 bases, with 12 bases sitting between them. The CDR3 consists of 11 residues. The CDR3 region is CAWSFKTAAFF. CDR3 coding DNA: TGTGCCTGGAGTTTCAAGACAGCCGCTTTCTTT.

This clone was observed a single time. The CDR3 nucleotides read TGCGCCAGCAGCTTGGCCGGAGGCCTCGGGGGAAACACCATATATTTT. Translating it yields CASSLAGGLGGNTIYF. This chain joins TRBV5-1 and TRBJ1-3; D remains ambiguous. Germline CDR1 is SGHRS and CDR2 is YFSETQ. CDR3 length: 16 residues. Trimming removed 0 bases from V and 4 bases from J, with 14 bases in between.

The chain uses TRBV18 and TRBJ1-4, with D uncertain. The CDR3 length is 14 residues. V lost 4 bases to trimming and J lost 5 bases, with 11 bases between them. The germline V gene has CDR1 KGHSH and CDR2 LQKENI. The CDR3 DNA reads TGTGCCAGCTCACAAGGAGTGTGGAATGAAAAACTGTTTTTT. Amino acid sequence: CASSQGVWNEKLFF.

The count of this clone is one. The V call is TRBV27, the J call TRBJ2-7, with TRBD1 matching 7 bases. The length of the CDR3 is 11 residues. The germline CDR1 and CDR2 sequences are MNHEY and SMNVEV (reference sequence). V shed 6 bases and J 4 bases; nucleotides not matched to a gene: 0. The CDR3 sequence is CASRTGYEQYF. CDR3 coding DNA: TGTGCCAGCAGGACAGGGTACGAGCAGTACTTC.

The chain combines TRBV2 with TRBJ1-6; no reliable D call. CDR1 is SNHLY and CDR2 is FYNNEI in the germline V gene. The CDR3 totals 15 residues. Deletions cut 4 bases from V and 10 bases from J, with 17 bases between. The CDR3 DNA reads as TGTGCCAGCAGTGCCGGAGGGAGGGTAGGATCACCCCTCCACTTT. Its translation is CASSAGGRVGSPLHF.

V usage is TRBV5-1 and J usage is TRBJ2-1; perhaps TRBD1 as D (6 bases). V was pared by 4 bases and J by 3 bases, with 17 bases between. CDR3 length equals 16 residues. The germline gives CDR1 SGHRS, CDR2 YFSETQ. CDR3 protein: CASSPSTRTDYNEQFF. The CDR3 DNA reads as TGCGCCAGCAGCCCATCAACCCGGACAGACTACAATGAGCAGTTCTTC.

The chain couples TRBV4-2 to TRBJ2-7, with 9 bases matching TRBD2. From germline, CDR1 is LGHNA and CDR2 YNFKEQ. With V trimmed by 0 bases and J by 6 bases, 6 bases remained unmatched. This CDR3 has 15 amino acids. DNA of the CDR3: TGTGCCAGCAGCCAAGATGAGCGGGGGGCGGGCGAGCAGTACTTC. It codes for CASSQDERGAGEQYF.

CDR3 sequence: CASRSGQGPNIQYF. CDR3 in DNA: TGTGCCAGCAGGTCGGGACAGGGTCCCAACATTCAGTACTTC. V is TRBV7-9 and J is TRBJ2-4, with 9 bases lining up with TRBD1. The CDR3 runs to 14 residues. Unmatched junction bases numbered 7, after V lost 6 bases and J lost 7 bases. Germline loops: CDR1 SEHNR, CDR2 FQNEAQ (reference sequence).

This chain uses TRBV10-3 with TRBJ2-7, with D perhaps matching TRBD2 (6 bases). Trimming removed 0 bases at V and 4 bases at J, with 16 bases between. The CDR3 has 16 residues. Germline V gives CDR1 ENHRY, CDR2 SYGVKD. The CDR3 region is CAISESEGSIDYEQYF. The DNA for the CDR3 is TGTGCCATCAGTGAGTCGGAGGGGTCCATAGATTACGAGCAGTACTTC.

The chain carries TRBV6-1 and TRBJ1-3; a weak D match, TRBD1 (6 bases). CDR1 and CDR2 from the germline V gene are MNHNS and SASEGT. With 8 bases removed from V and 2 bases from J, the gap between germline ends came to 10 bases. This CDR3 comprises 13 residues. DNA of the CDR3: TGTGCCAGCGGACAGTCCCCTGGAAACACCATATATTTT. This sequence encodes CASGQSPGNTIYF.

With respect to this clone: The same CDR3 also results from other DNA sequences found in this sample. The rearrangement links TRBV14 to TRBJ1-2; D uncertain. The CDR3 contains 13 residues. V dropped 6 bases and J dropped 2 bases, with 10 bases sitting between them. In germline, CDR1 is SGHDN, CDR2 FVKESK. The CDR3, as DNA: TGTGCCAGCAGTCCCGACATCAACTATGGCTACACCTTC. Protein product: CASSPDINYGYTF.

The J gene is TRBJ2-7, the V gene TRBV7-2; 8 bases are shared with TRBD1. This CDR3 has 13 residues. V lost 3 bases to trimming and J lost 3 bases; unmatched junction nucleotides: 1. Germline V CDR1 and CDR2: SGHTA, FQGNSA. Here the CDR3 DNA reads TGTGCCAGCAGCTTTACAGGGGGCTACGAGCAGTACTTC. Protein product: CASSFTGGYEQYF.

The gene calls are TRBV2 and TRBJ2-5; 8 nucleotides match TRBD1. Looked up from germline, CDR1 is SNHLY and CDR2 is FYNNEI. The CDR3 has 12 residues. Germline trimming cut 10 bases from V and 4 bases from J; bases unmatched to any gene: 5. CDR3 region: CATRDRGETQYF. CDR3 in DNA: TGTGCCACCCGAGACAGGGGAGAGACCCAGTACTTC.

CDR3 region: CASSLMPGSTNEKLFF. CDR3 nucleotide sequence: TGTGCCAGCAGCTTGATGCCAGGGTCAACTAATGAAAAACTGTTTTTT. This rearrangement joins TRBV7-2 to TRBJ1-4; a possible D gene is TRBD1 (5 bases). CDR3 length: 16 amino acids. Germline CDR1 reads SGHTA; CDR2 reads FQGNSA. V lost 3 bases to trimming and J lost 0 bases, with 11 bases between them.

The chain uses TRBV6-6 and TRBJ2-3, with no clear D. V was clipped by 2 bases and J by 0 bases, with 9 bases between them. Germline values: CDR1 MNHNY, CDR2 SVGAGI (reference sequence). This CDR3 spans 15 amino acids. This CDR3 is CASSYPPSSTDTQYF. Written as DNA, the CDR3 is TGTGCCAGCAGTTACCCCCCTTCTAGCACAGATACGCAGTATTTT.

The J gene is TRBJ1-1, the V gene TRBV7-8; 12 positions match TRBD1. The CDR3 totals 16 residues. The trim removed 2 bases at V and 5 bases at J, leaving 6 bases unmatched. The germline V gene has CDR1 SGHVS and CDR2 FQNEAQ. Written as DNA, the CDR3 is TGTGCCAGCAGCTTAAGACCGGGACAGGGGGCTACTGAAGCTTTCTTT. As protein: CASSLRPGQGATEAFF.

CDR3 in DNA: TGTGCCAGCAGTTTGGGAGGGCACCTGCCCTACAATGAGCAGTTCTTC. As protein: CASSLGGHLPYNEQFF. The rearrangement joins TRBV27 to TRBJ2-1; 7 bases agree with TRBD2. CDR3 length equals 16 residues. Per germline, CDR1 MNHEY and CDR2 SMNVEV (reference sequence). V shed 3 bases, J shed 2 bases, and the junction held 7 bases outside the gene matches.

The genes are TRBV6-5 and TRBJ2-3; 10 bases align to TRBD2. Germline values: CDR1 MNHEY, CDR2 SVGAGI. The CDR3 spans 12 residues. Trimming at V came to 6 bases and at J to 9 bases, leaving 3 bases not matched to a gene. CDR3 in amino acids: CASSEAGGTQYF. Written as DNA, the CDR3 is TGTGCCAGCAGCGAAGCGGGGGGGACGCAGTATTTT.

The rearrangement joins TRBV4-1 to TRBJ1-2; the D gene is possibly TRBD1 (5 bases). The CDR3 has 15 residues. The V end lost 1 base, the J end lost 7 bases, and 16 bases lay between the germline ends. CDR1 is MGHRA, CDR2 YSYEKL, per germline. The DNA for the CDR3 is TGCGCCAGCAGCCAAGTGGGACTTCGAAGTCGTGGCTACACCTTC. It translates to CASSQVGLRSRGYTF.

This chain uses TRBV5-1 with TRBJ2-5; 12 bases agree with TRBD2. V was clipped by 4 bases and J by 2 bases; unmatched bases: 3. Germline CDR1 SGHRS, CDR2 YFSETQ. The CDR3 covers 15 residues. The CDR3 loop reads CASSMTSGGQETQYF. The CDR3 DNA reads TGCGCCAGCAGCATGACTAGCGGGGGACAAGAGACCCAGTACTTC.

For this clone: Other DNA variants within this sample encode the same CDR3. The rearrangement uses TRBV18 and TRBJ2-5; unclear D gene. This CDR3 has 13 residues. Trimming removed 3 bases from V and 2 bases from J, with 7 bases in between. In germline, CDR1 is KGHSH, CDR2 LQKENI. CDR3 nucleotides: TGTGCCAGCTCACCGAGAGTGCAAGAGACCCAGTACTTC. Its translation is CASSPRVQETQYF.

The chain has TRBV6-6 and TRBJ2-5; D may be TRBD1 (5 bases). The end of the DNA fits TRBJ2-7 better, so the J call may be wrong. The germline gives CDR1 MNHNY, CDR2 SVGAGI (reference sequence). The CDR3 covers 15 residues. DNA of the CDR3: TGTGCCAGCAGGGGTGGGGCCAAAGTGGGGTACGAGCAGTACTTC. This sequence encodes CASRGGAKVGYEQYF.

V and J are TRBV6-5 and TRBJ2-5; a weak D match, TRBD1 (6 bases). CDR1 and CDR2 from the germline V gene are MNHEY and SVGAGI. V was shortened by 2 bases and J by 7 bases, with 11 bases between the two germline ends. This CDR3 contains 13 residues. The CDR3 is CASSYVQGRTQYF. The CDR3 DNA reads as TGTGCCAGCAGTTACGTACAGGGAAGGACCCAGTACTTC.

The chain combines TRBV6-5 with TRBJ2-5, with D possibly TRBD1 on 6 matching bases. CDR3 size: 14 residues. V lost 6 bases to trimming and J lost 1 base, with 12 bases between them. The germline V gene encodes CDR1 MNHEY and CDR2 SVGAGI. The CDR3 here is CASRSGQIQETQYF. In DNA, the CDR3 is TGTGCCAGCAGATCAGGACAGATCCAAGAGACCCAGTACTTC.

The rearrangement joins TRBV5-8 to TRBJ1-5, with unresolved D. The V end lost 2 bases, the J end lost 5 bases, and 11 bases lay between the germline ends. CDR3 size: 14 residues. The germline V gene encodes CDR1 SGHTS and CDR2 YDEGEE. DNA of the CDR3: TGTGCCAGCAGCTTAGGTGGGAGTTATCAGCCCCAGCATTTT. Protein sequence: CASSLGGSYQPQHF. Looking up the rest from reference TRBV5-8 and TRBJ1-5 gives the full variable domain: EAGVTQSPTHLIKTRGQQATLRCSPISGHTSVYWYQQALGLGLQFLLWYDEGEERNRGNFPPRFSGRQFPNYSSELNVNALELEDSALYLCASSLGGSYQPQHFGDGTRLSIL.

The V call is TRBV5-1, the J call TRBJ2-4; D gene unclear. The CDR3 contains 14 residues. CDR1 and CDR2 from the germline V gene are SGHRS and YFSETQ. V was shortened by 0 bases and J by 8 bases, with 12 bases between the two germline ends. In nucleotides, the CDR3 is TGCGCCAGCAGCTTGGAAGCAAGTTCTGACATTCAGTACTTC. Encoded protein: CASSLEASSDIQYF.

The chain couples TRBV6-5 to TRBJ2-2; no reliable D call. V was pared by 4 bases and J by 4 bases, with 7 bases between. The CDR3 runs to 13 residues. In germline, CDR1 is MNHEY, CDR2 SVGAGI. The CDR3 DNA is TGTGCCAGCAGTTTCGGTCTCACCGGGGAGCTGTTTTTT. Translation: CASSFGLTGELFF.